This T cell receptor (beta chain) appears in the sequencing data of a study of blood T cell repertoires in COVID-19 (dated by TCRdb to about 2020). For the wider study: Collaborator samples came from the United States, Italy and Spain and covered acute and convalescent phases of COVID-19. Samples came from the ongoing ImmuneRACE study (first 160 participants) plus 1,254 subjects from 6 global collaborators. Sample metadata almost always included a de-identified subject ID, COVID-19 status, age in years and sex. The dataset comprised deeply sampled blood TCRbeta repertoires from subjects exposed to, actively infected with, or recovered from COVID-19. The repertoires were released in a freely available public database meant as a resource for research on the immune response to SARS-CoV-2. Where HLA class I and class II types were available, the types were taken from metadata supplied by the sample provider, not from assay-based typing. The prospective study material was composed of cDNA or gDNA derived from T cells, B-cell-depleted T cells, or PBMCs.

TCRbeta CDR3 regions were amplified from genomic DNA using the immunoSEQ Assay, a bias-controlled multiplex PCR. The paper's data handling went like this. The number of nucleated cells in each sample was estimated from the amplification of reference gene primers within the assay. Sequence reads were collapsed and filtered to measure the absolute abundance of every unique TCRbeta CDR3 rearrangement. For each sample, productive Simpson clonality was calculated as the square root of Simpson's diversity index across productive rearrangements. This is the immuneACCESS table as TCRdb keeps it, with only in-frame sequences that have V and J called. A part of the clones is gone; compared with another copy, unresolved V genes explain less than half, and the rest is unexplained. The V and J calls and clone size are taken from that table; D and trimming were inferred from the DNA. This sample gives approximately 300,000 clones in total; 85% to 90% of them show up just once. The leading ten clones occupy over 3.5% of the sample.

Participants in the prospective study were enrolled through a virtual design, were aged roughly 18 to 95 years, and lived in approximately 25 United States geographic areas. In the prospective study, participants were assigned to cohorts based on the clinical history participants reported in a screening survey and a study questionnaire. ImmuneRACE Cohort 3 recovered participants were defined by two consecutive negative NP/OP PCR tests, healthcare professional clearance, or symptom resolution. Each participant in the prospective study had whole blood, serum and a nasopharyngeal or oropharyngeal swab collected by mobile phlebotomists. Prospective study participants could optionally give additional blood draws and questionnaires over an approximately two-month period. Before DNA extraction, blood samples from the prospective study were shipped at room temperature or frozen. The CDR3 holds 15 amino acids from the cysteine to the phenylalanine. Only the CDR3 part of the read is kept: 45 bases, read in frame from the first base. The V end gives up 6 bases and the J end 2 bases, leaving 8 bases in the junction not matched to a gene. The germline V gene encodes CDR1 SGHVS and CDR2 FQNEAQ.

Results the study describes overall, beyond this receptor: The amount of clinical and demographic metadata varied by source and participant and was provided uncurated.

With respect to this clone: This receptor's antigen is unknown. The input lacks base qualities; no much larger clone sits a single base away.

The rearranged segments are TRBV7-8 and TRBJ2-3, with 7 middle bases fitting TRBD2. Source material: PBMCs or T cells enriched from blood (not recorded which). The receptor comes from a man aged 30 to 39 who had recovered from COVID-19. CDR3 sequence: CASRKGGPTTDTQYF. The sequenced DNA: TGTGCCAGCAGGAAGGGAGGGCCAACCACAGATACGCAGTATTTT.